This note documents a single T cell receptor (beta chain) sequence. Its matching antigen is unknown. The data originate from a study of T cells in Graves' hyperthyroidism and ophthalmopathy. Whole-study findings and limits: Blood shared most expanded thyroid clonotypes above 0.001. Separating ophthalmopathy from stable hyperthyroidism was achieved by a 13 V-J model.

The CDR3 regions of TCR beta were amplified from RNA transcripts. With the HTBI primer set, the TCR CDR3 went through a first round of RT-PCR. TCRdb reprocessed the multiplex PCR reads with MiXCR, giving one entry per CDR3 protein. The data hold 650,000 to 750,000 distinct CDR3 sequences, with roughly 15% observed a single time. The sample comprised blood. The sequence came from a woman under 30 with Graves' hyperthyroidism.

CDR3 DNA: TGCGCCAGCAGCCTGGTTTATTCTACAGGGGGAAGCACAGATACGCAGTATTTT. This sequence encodes CASSLVYSTGGSTDTQYF. The chain has TRBV5-1 and TRBJ2-3, with 8 positions matching TRBD1. CDR3 length: 18 residues. The junction had 13 bases not matched to a gene; V was cut back by 4 bases and J by 0 bases. The V gene's germline CDR1 is SGHRS and CDR2 YFSETQ.